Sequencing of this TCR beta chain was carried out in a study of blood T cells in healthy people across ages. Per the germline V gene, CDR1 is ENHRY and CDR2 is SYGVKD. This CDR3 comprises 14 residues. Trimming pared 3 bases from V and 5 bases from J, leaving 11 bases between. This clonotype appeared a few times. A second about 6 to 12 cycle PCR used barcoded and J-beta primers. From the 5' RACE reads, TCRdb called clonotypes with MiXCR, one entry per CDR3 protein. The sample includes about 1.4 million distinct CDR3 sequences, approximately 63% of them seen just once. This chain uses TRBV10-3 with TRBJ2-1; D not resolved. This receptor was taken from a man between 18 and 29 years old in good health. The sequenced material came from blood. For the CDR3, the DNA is TGTGCCATCAGTGACCGCGGCAGACACAATGAGCAGTTCTTC. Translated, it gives CAISDRGRHNEQFF.